This T cell receptor (beta chain) was obtained from a study of shared clonotypes between healthy human individuals. Study-wide context: The study used three CD4 naive, three CD4 memory, two CD8 naive and one CD8 memory plate per donor.

Investigators spread the genomic DNA of each subset evenly over several immunoSEQ plates. The data were produced by immunoSEQ multiplex PCR, yet TCRdb's version contains in-frame clones alone and is incomplete. Of 550,000 to 800,000 clones in the sample, around 67% were seen once. Overall study findings and caveats: Genetic and exposure-history diversity was limited by the few donors. The study sampled only blood, and tissue repertoires likely differ.

This clone showed up just a few times. Its antigen is unknown. This CDR3 is also generated by other DNA sequences in the sample. The sequence derives from a woman aged 30 to 39 in good health. Material for sequencing was memory CD4+ T cells sorted from blood. As to subset: CD45RA-negative fraction.

The CDR3 protein is CASSERQGRTEAFF. CDR3 bases: TGTGCCAGCAGTGAACGACAGGGGCGGACTGAAGCTTTCTTT. The chain carries TRBV6-1 and TRBJ1-1; 8 bases are shared with TRBD1. Germline-derived CDR1 and CDR2 are MNHNS and SASEGT. The CDR3 runs to 14 residues. V lost 2 bases and J lost 5; bases outside the gene matches: 4.